Below, one T cell receptor (beta chain) is given with its context. In the same sample, other DNA sequences code for this CDR3. Original processing methods: Using reference gene primer amplification, nucleated cell counts were estimated. Clones were read by immunoSEQ multiplex PCR, and TCRdb kept only the in-frame ones, dropping some. The V and J calls and clone size are taken from that table; D and trimming were inferred from the DNA. The repertoire holds about 120,000 clones, with roughly 77% as singletons. The sample belongs to a study of blood T cell repertoires in COVID-19. Study at large: Sites in the United States, Italy and Spain provided acute and convalescent COVID-19 samples. PBMCs, B-cell-depleted T cells, or T cells were the source of the cDNA or gDNA that made up the material.

V lost 6 bases, J lost 4 bases, and 4 bases stayed unmatched. The V gene's germline CDR1 is ENHRY and CDR2 SYGVKD. This CDR3 is 13 amino acids long. The V call is TRBV10-3, the J call TRBJ2-5, with 8 bases identical to TRBD1. Material: peripheral blood. The receptor was derived from a man between 60 and 75 years old with active or convalescent COVID-19. As DNA, the CDR3 is TGTGCCATCAGGGGAGACAGGGGAGAGACCCAGTACTTC. It encodes CAIRGDRGETQYF.